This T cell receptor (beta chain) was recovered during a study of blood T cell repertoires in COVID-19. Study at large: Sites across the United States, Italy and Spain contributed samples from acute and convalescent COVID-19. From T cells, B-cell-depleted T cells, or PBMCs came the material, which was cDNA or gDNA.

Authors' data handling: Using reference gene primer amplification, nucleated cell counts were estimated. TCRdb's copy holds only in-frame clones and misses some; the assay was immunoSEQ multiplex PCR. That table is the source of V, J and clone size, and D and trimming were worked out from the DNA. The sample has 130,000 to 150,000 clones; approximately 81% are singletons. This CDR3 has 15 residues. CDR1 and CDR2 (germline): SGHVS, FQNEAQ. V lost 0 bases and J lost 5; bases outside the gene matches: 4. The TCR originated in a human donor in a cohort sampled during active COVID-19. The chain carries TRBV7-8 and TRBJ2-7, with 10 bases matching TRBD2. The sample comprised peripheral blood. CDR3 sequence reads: CASSLALAGVDEQYF. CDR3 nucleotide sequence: TGTGCCAGCAGCTTAGCGCTAGCGGGAGTAGACGAGCAGTACTTC.